The clone carrying this T cell receptor beta chain has only one observation. V dropped 4 bases and J dropped 7; count of bases not matched to a gene: 6. The CDR3 runs to 13 residues. Germline V lookup: CDR1 SQVTM, CDR2 ANQGSEA. The data originate from a study of shared clonotypes between healthy human individuals. Sequencing was performed with immunoSEQ multiplex PCR; in TCRdb, only in-frame clones are kept and a portion is missing. This table has hundreds of thousands of clones, roughly 78% appearing once. Sequencing input: memory CD4+ T cells sorted from blood. Subset of the sample: CD45RA-negative fraction. The J gene is TRBJ1-5, the V gene TRBV29-1; 8 nucleotides line up with TRBD1. This TCR came from a woman aged 25 to 45 in good health. The CDR3 nucleotides read TGCAGCGTTGGGACAGGGAGTAACCAGCCCCAGCATTTT. It is translated as CSVGTGSNQPQHF.